What follows is one T cell receptor beta chain and its context. Its antigen is still unknown. The CDR3 covers 13 residues. Germline values: CDR1 SEHNR, CDR2 FQNEAQ (reference sequence). The V end was cut by 8 bases, the J end by 4 bases, with 11 bases between. The data were taken from a study of beta chain features in type 1 diabetes. Findings and limits, study-wide: All four CD4+ subsets from Type 1 diabetes patients carried moderately but significantly shorter TCRB CDR3s. A PCR bias possibly favoring shorter templates would apply equally to patients and controls.

Reverse transcribing all isolated RNA meant expressed TCRB transcripts were sequenced. The assay was immunoSEQ multiplex PCR, and TCRdb's table has in-frame clones only and misses some. The profile shows about 740,000 clones, roughly 12% of them singletons. V is TRBV7-9 and J is TRBJ1-4; maybe TRBD1 (5 bases). The sequence was collected from a man younger than 35 with type 1 diabetes. Sample: naive CD4+ T cells from blood. As DNA, the CDR3 is TGTGCCAGCGCCAGGGCCGTTAATGAAAAACTGTTTTTT. Translated: CASARAVNEKLFF. Supplemented by reference TRBV7-9 and TRBJ1-4, the full variable domain reads DTGVSQNPRHKITKRGQNVTFRCDPISEHNRLYWYRQTLGQGPEFLTYFQNEAQLEKSRLLSDRFSAERPKGSFSTLEIQRTEQGDSAMYLCASARAVNEKLFFGSGTQLSVL.